A single sample is the source of the 9 T cell receptor beta chains below, sequenced in a study of OX40 agonist ivuxolimab in advanced cancers. Assay: immunoSEQ multiplex PCR; the TCRdb copy retains only in-frame clones and omits some. The sample has approximately 91,000 clones, around nine tenths seen once; the top ten hold around 0.3%. The sample was CD4+ or CD8+ T cells sorted from blood, taken in a trial of the OX40 agonist ivuxolimab. These TCRs come from an adult with an advanced solid tumor such as melanoma, head and neck, liver or kidney cancer.

This clone has a handful of counts. The chain recombines TRBV4-2 with TRBJ2-2; 7 bases match TRBD2. The ends lost 4 bases at V and 7 bases at J; junction bases unmatched: 12. The CDR3 loop spans 16 amino acids. Germline V gene data show CDR1 as LGHNA and CDR2 as YNFKEQ. In DNA, the CDR3 is TGTGCCAGCAGCCCCAGCGAGTGGGGGGGTGGCGGGGAGCTGTTTTTT. This translates into CASSPSEWGGGGELFF.

This sequence joins TRBV7-9 and TRBJ2-3; 9 nucleotides line up with TRBD2. The CDR3 is made up of 15 amino acids. J lost 6 bases, V lost 5 bases, and 9 bases had no gene match. CDR1 is SEHNR and CDR2 is FQNEAQ in the germline V gene (reference sequence). The CDR3 sequence is CASSRRSGGRDTQYF. The CDR3 DNA is TGTGCCAGCAGCCGACGTAGCGGGGGCCGGGATACGCAGTATTTT.

This chain joins TRBV25-1 and TRBJ2-7, with 8 bases aligning to TRBD1. V was pared by 4 bases and J by 2 bases, with 4 bases of the junction left unmatched. This CDR3 has 14 amino acids. Per the germline V gene, CDR1 is MGHDK and CDR2 is SYGVNS. CDR3 in amino acids: CASSGTGGAYEQYF. DNA of the CDR3: TGTGCCAGCAGTGGTACAGGGGGAGCCTACGAGCAGTACTTC.

This clone was observed a single time. The sample contains more than one DNA sequence encoding this CDR3. The chain combines TRBV18 with TRBJ1-4, with D uncertain. CDR3 size: 11 residues. V lost 3 bases to trimming and J lost 8 bases, with 4 bases between them. The V gene's germline CDR1 is KGHSH and CDR2 LQKENI. The CDR3 DNA reads as TGTGCCAGCTCACCCTCCGAAAAACTGTTTTTT. It is translated as CASSPSEKLFF.

This chain links TRBV5-6 with TRBJ1-5, with D unclear. This CDR3 region has 16 residues. Trimming left V 0 bases short and J 5 bases short, with 15 bases between. Per the germline V gene, CDR1 is SGHDT and CDR2 is YYEEEE. CDR3 nucleotides: TGTGCCAGCAGCTTGGAAGGTTGGAGGTTGGATCAGCCCCAGCATTTT. Amino acid sequence: CASSLEGWRLDQPQHF.

The chain recombines TRBV6-5 with TRBJ1-1; D might be TRBD1 (5 bases). Per the germline V gene, CDR1 is MNHEY and CDR2 is SVGAGI. The CDR3 contains 13 residues. With 7 bases removed from V and 4 bases from J, the gap between germline ends came to 13 bases. This CDR3 reads CASKGIGSTEAFF. The CDR3 DNA reads as TGTGCCAGCAAGGGGATAGGGAGCACTGAAGCTTTCTTT.

V usage is TRBV6-5 and J usage is TRBJ1-2; 8 bases map to TRBD1. The junction had 8 bases not matched to a gene; V was cut back by 3 bases and J by 5 bases. Per germline, CDR1 MNHEY and CDR2 SVGAGI. CDR3 length: 15 residues. The CDR3 bases are TGTGCCAGCAGTTATACGACAGGGGCGCGATATGGCTACACCTTC. Translation: CASSYTTGARYGYTF.

V and J are TRBV18 and TRBJ2-5; D call uncertain. The CDR3 covers 13 residues. V was cut by 4 bases and J by 0 bases, with 6 bases left in between. Germline V lookup: CDR1 KGHSH, CDR2 LQKENI. CDR3 in amino acids: CASSQGHQETQYF. The CDR3, as DNA: TGTGCCAGCTCACAAGGCCACCAAGAGACCCAGTACTTC.

V gene TRBV28 combines with J gene TRBJ2-7; tentatively, D is TRBD1 or TRBD2 (5 bases each). This CDR3 has 14 residues. Trimming stripped 2 bases from V and 7 bases from J, with 15 bases between. Germline V lookup: CDR1 MDHEN, CDR2 SYDVKM. The CDR3 sequence is CASSLRDPTREQYF. As DNA, the CDR3 is TGTGCCAGCAGTTTACGGGACCCCACCCGGGAGCAGTACTTC.